This T cell receptor beta chain was recorded in a study of immune cell composition in non-small cell lung cancer. General study results and limits: Clones >0.5% enriched in tumour were rarer in adenocarcinoma (roughly 35%) than squamous (about 80%). Lung squamous cell carcinoma tumours had significantly higher top 10 clone scores and productive clonality than lung adenocarcinoma. Tumour-reactive clones were not shown to match dominant in vivo tumour clones.

Genomic DNA came from frozen unsorted single-cell suspensions. Assay used: immunoSEQ multiplex PCR; TCRdb lists only in-frame clones, some missing. The repertoire consists of some 2,500 clones, with nearly 80% occurring once and the leading ten covering about 9%. CDR3 length: 15 amino acids. Germline-derived CDR1 and CDR2 are SNHLY and FYNNEI. J lost 7 bases, V lost 6 bases, and 8 bases had no gene match. This clone was found a few times. Its antigen is unidentified. Sequencing input: lung tumor tissue. The genes are TRBV2 and TRBJ1-5, with 11 bases identical to TRBD1. This TCR came from a human donor with non-small cell lung cancer. CDR3 sequence: CASRPGQGAWQPQHF. The CDR3 DNA follows: TGTGCCAGCAGGCCCGGACAGGGGGCATGGCAGCCCCAGCATTTT.